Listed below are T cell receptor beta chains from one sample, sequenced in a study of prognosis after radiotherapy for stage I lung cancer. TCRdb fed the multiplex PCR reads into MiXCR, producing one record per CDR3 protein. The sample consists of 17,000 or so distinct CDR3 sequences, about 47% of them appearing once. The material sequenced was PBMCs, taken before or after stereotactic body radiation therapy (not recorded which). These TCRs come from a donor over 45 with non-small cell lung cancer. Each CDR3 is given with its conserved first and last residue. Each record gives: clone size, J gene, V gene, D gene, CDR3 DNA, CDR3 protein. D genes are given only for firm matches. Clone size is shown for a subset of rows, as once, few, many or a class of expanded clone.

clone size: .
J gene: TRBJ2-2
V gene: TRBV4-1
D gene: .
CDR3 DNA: TGCGCCAGCAGCCAGATCGGGATTCAGGGCGGGTCAAACACCTGGGAGCTGTTTTTT
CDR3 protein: CASSQIGIQGGSNTWELFF

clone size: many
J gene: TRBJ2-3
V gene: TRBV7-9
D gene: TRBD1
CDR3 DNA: TGTGCCAGCAGCTTACGTGGGACAGGGAGAAGCACAGATACGCAGTATTTT
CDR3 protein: CASSLRGTGRSTDTQYF

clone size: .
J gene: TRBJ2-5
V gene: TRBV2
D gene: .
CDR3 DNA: TGTGCCAGCACTCAAAACAACAAACCCCAGTACTTC
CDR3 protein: CASTQNNKPQYF

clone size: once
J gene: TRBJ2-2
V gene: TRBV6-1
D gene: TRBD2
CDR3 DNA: TGTGCCAGCAGGTCGGGACTAGCGGGAGGGGCCGTTGAGCTGTTTTTT
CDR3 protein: CASRSGLAGGAVELFF

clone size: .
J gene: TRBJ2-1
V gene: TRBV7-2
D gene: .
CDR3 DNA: TGTGCTAGCAGCTTGATTTCCACCGAACGTGGGAATGAGCAGTTCTTC
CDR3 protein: CASSLISTERGNEQFF

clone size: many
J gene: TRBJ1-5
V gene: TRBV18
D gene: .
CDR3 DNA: TGTGCCAGCTCAAACGGTTATCAGCCCCAGCATTTT
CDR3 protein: CASSNGYQPQHF

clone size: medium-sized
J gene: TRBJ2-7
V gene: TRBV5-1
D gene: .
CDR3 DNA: TGCGCCAGCAGCTTGGGGGGCAGTGAGGCCTACGAGCAGTACTTC
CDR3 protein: CASSLGGSEAYEQYF

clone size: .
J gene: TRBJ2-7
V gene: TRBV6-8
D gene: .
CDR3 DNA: TGTGTCAGCCGGAGTGACCCTACCTACGAGCAGTACTTC
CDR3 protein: CVSRSDPTYEQYF

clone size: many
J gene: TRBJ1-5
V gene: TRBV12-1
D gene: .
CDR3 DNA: TGTGTCCTAGACAGGGCAATACAGCCCCAGCATTTT
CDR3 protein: CVLDRAIQPQHF

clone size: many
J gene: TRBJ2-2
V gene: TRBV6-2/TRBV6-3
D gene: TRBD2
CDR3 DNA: TGTGCCAGCAGTTTTACCCGTTCCGGACTAGTGTACACCGGGGAGCTGTTTTTT
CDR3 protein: CASSFTRSGLVYTGELFF

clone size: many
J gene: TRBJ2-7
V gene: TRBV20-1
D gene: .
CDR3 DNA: TGCAGTGCTAGCTCCACAGGGTCAACTAACGACGAGCAGTACTTC
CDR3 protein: CSASSTGSTNDEQYF

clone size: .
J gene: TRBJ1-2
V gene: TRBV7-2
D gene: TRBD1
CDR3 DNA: TGTGCCAGCAGCTTATTGACAGGGTGTAATATCGGCTACACCTTC
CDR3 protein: CASSLLTGCNIGYTF

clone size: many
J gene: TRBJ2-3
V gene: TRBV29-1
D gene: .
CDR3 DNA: TGCAGCGTTGGCGGGCGGGATATCACAGATACGCAGTATTTT
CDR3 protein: CSVGGRDITDTQYF

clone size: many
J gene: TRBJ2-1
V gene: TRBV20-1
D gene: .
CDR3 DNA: TGCAGTGCCCCCGGGACTGCAAATGAGCAGTTCTTC
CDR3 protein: CSAPGTANEQFF

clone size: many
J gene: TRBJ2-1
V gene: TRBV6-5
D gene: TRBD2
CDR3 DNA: TGTGCCAGCAGTTACTTAAGCGGGAGGGCCTATGAGCAGTTCTTC
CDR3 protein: CASSYLSGRAYEQFF

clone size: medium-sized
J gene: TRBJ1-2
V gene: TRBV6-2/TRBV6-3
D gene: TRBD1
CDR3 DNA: TGTGCCAGCAGTTACGACAGGGTAAAAGAAACCTTC
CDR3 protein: CASSYDRVKETF

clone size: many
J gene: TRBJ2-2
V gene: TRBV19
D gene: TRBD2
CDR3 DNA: TGTGCCACCTCACCGACTAGCGGGGGGTTCGGGGAGCTGTTTTTT
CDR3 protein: CATSPTSGGFGELFF

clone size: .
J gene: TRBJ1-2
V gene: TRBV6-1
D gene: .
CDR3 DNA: TGTGCCAGCACCGAGAACAGTGAGAACTATGTCTACACCTTC
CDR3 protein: CASTENSENYVYTF

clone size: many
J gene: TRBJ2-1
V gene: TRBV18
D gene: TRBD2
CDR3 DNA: TGTGCCAGCTCACCGTCCCTAGCGGGAAGGGATGAGCAGTTCTTC
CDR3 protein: CASSPSLAGRDEQFF

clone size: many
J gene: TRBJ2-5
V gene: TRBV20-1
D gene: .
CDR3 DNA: TGCAGTGCTAATGCAGTGAGGGGAGAGACCCAGTACTTC
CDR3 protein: CSANAVRGETQYF

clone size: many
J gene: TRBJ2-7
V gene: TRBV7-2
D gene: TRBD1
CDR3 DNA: TGTGCCAGCAGCCAAGGACAGGCCGACGAGCAGTACTTC
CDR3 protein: CASSQGQADEQYF

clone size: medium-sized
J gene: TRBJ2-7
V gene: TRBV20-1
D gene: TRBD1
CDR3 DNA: TGCAGTGCTAGTCCGCGGACAGGGGGCTACGAGCAGTACTTC
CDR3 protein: CSASPRTGGYEQYF

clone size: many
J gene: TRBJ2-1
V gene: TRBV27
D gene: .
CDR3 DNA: TGTGCCAGCAGGGTTCTAGGAGGATTTTACAATGAGCAGTTCTTC
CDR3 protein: CASRVLGGFYNEQFF

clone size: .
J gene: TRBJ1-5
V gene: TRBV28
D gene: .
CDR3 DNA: TGTGCCAGCAGTTTATACGGGACCCAGCCCCAGCATTTT
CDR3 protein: CASSLYGTQPQHF

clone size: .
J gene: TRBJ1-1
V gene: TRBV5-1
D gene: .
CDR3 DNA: TGCGCCAGCAGCTTGGAAGGAAAAGGAGCTTTCTTT
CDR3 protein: CASSLEGKGAFF

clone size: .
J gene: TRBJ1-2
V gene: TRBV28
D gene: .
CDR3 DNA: TGTGCCAGCAGCCGCGTTACTAACTATGGCTACACCTTC
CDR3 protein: CASSRVTNYGYTF

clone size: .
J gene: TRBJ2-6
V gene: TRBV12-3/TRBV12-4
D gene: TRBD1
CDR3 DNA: TGTGCCAGCAGCGACAGGGGGCAAGCGGGGGCCAACGTCCTGACTTTC
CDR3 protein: CASSDRGQAGANVLTF

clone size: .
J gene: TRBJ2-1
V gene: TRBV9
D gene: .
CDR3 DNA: TGTGCCAGCAGCGTGGCACTCTACAATGAGCAGTTCTTC
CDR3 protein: CASSVALYNEQFF

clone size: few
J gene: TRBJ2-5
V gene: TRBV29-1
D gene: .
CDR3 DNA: TGCAGCGTTGCTCAGGGGTCGAACCAAGAGACCCAGTACTTC
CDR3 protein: CSVAQGSNQETQYF

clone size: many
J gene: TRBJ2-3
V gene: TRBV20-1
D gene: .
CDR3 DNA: TGCAGTGCTAGTCGGGGCGGGAGCACAGATACGCAGTATTTT
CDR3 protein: CSASRGGSTDTQYF

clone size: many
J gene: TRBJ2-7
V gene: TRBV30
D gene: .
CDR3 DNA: TGTGCCTGGAAAGGGACTGGCCTCTACGAGCAGTACTTC
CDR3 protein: CAWKGTGLYEQYF

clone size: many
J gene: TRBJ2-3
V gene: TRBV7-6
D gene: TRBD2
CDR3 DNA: TGTGCCAGCGCACCGGGACTAGCGGGAGGATGGAGCACAGATACGCAGTATTTT
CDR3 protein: CASAPGLAGGWSTDTQYF

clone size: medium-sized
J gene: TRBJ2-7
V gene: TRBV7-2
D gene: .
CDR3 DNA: TGTGCCAGCAGCTTAGTAGAAGGGGGCGAGCAGTACTTC
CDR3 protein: CASSLVEGGEQYF

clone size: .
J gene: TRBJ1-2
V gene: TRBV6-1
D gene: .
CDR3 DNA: TGTGCCAGCATCTCGGGACCAGACTATGGCTACACCTTC
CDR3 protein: CASISGPDYGYTF

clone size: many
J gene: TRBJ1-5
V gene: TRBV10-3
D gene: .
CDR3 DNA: TGTGCCATCAGTGATTCTTCCCGGGATCAGCCCCAGCATTTT
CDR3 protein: CAISDSSRDQPQHF

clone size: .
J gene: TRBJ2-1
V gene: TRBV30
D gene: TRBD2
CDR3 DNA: TGTGCCTGGAGTCGTGGACTAGCGGCAGAGCAGTTCTTC
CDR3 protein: CAWSRGLAAEQFF

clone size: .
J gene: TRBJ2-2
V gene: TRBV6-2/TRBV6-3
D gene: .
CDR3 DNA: TGTGCCAGCAGTTATCCCGGGGAGCTGCTTTTC
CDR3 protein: CASSYPGELLF

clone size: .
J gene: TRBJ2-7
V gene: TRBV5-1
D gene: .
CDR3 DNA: TGCGCCAGCTGCCGGGACGGTGCCTACGAGCAGTACTTC
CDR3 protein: CASCRDGAYEQYF

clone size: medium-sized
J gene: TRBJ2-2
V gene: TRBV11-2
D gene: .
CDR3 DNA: TGTGCCAGCAGCTTAGGTTTCGGGACGGGGAACACCGGGGAGCTGTTTTTT
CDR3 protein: CASSLGFGTGNTGELFF

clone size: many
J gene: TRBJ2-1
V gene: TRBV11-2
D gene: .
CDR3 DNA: TGTGCCAGCAGCTTAGGGTCCAACTACAATGAGCAGTTCTTC
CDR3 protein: CASSLGSNYNEQFF

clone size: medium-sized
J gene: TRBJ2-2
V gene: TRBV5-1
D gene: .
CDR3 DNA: TGCGCCAGCAGCTTGCCCTATGAAAACACCGGGGAGCTGTTTTTT
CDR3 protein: CASSLPYENTGELFF

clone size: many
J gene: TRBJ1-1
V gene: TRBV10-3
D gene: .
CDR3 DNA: TGTGCCAGCGGGGGGATGAACACTGAAGCTTTCTTT
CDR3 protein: CASGGMNTEAFF